The 25 T cell receptor beta chains below all came from one sample that was sequenced in a study of technical replicates of blood from a few donors. TCRdb's table, derived via immunoSEQ multiplex PCR, lists solely in-frame clones and lacks some. In the table there are approximately 65,000 clones, around 87% of which are singletons. The sample taken for sequencing was PBMCs. All receptors derive from a human donor in good health. Some clones in this sample may be carry-over from other donors' samples.

In nucleotides, the CDR3 is TGTGCCAGCAGCTTTAACAAACAAGAGACCCAGTACTTC. It specifies CASSFNKQETQYF. The gene calls are TRBV7-9 and TRBJ2-5; D unresolved. CDR1 is SEHNR, CDR2 FQNEAQ, per germline (reference sequence). This CDR3 contains 13 residues. V shed 3 bases and J shed 2 bases, with 7 bases lying between them. The full variable domain, in which reference TRBV7-9 and TRBJ2-5 provide the parts outside the CDR3, is DTGVSQNPRHKITKRGQNVTFRCDPISEHNRLYWYRQTLGQGPEFLTYFQNEAQLEKSRLLSDRFSAERPKGSFSTLEIQRTEQGDSAMYLCASSFNKQETQYFGPGTRLLVL.

This clone is a singleton in its sample. The chain combines TRBV4-3 with TRBJ2-7, with a possible D match to TRBD2 (6 bases). CDR3 length: 16 residues. V gave up 0 bases and J gave up 4 bases, with 16 bases separating them. The germline CDR1 and CDR2 sequences are LGHNA and YSLEER. CDR3 sequence: CASSQDPWDSSYEQYF. The CDR3 DNA follows: TGCGCCAGCAGCCAAGATCCCTGGGACTCCTCATACGAGCAGTACTTC.

The V gene is TRBV5-4, the J gene TRBJ2-7, with a possible D match to TRBD1 (6 bases). CDR1 is SGHNT, CDR2 YYREEE, per germline (reference sequence). The length of the CDR3 is 15 residues. With 0 bases removed from V and 4 bases from J, the gap between germline ends came to 14 bases. DNA for the CDR3: TGTGCCAGCAGCTTGGTCGGGACAAAAAATTACGAGCAGTACTTC. It encodes CASSLVGTKNYEQYF.

A word on this clone: One end of the junction fails to match germline, which may point to a read error. The rearrangement uses TRBV4-3 and TRBJ1-4; a possible D gene is TRBD1 (5 bases). Per the germline V gene, CDR1 is LGHNA and CDR2 is YSLEER. This CDR3 spans 15 amino acids. The CDR3 DNA sequence: TGCGCCAGCAGCCAAGGGGGCAGGGATAATGAAAAGCTGTTTTTT. Amino acid sequence: CASSQGGRDNEKLFF.

This clone was seen a single time. V gene TRBV13 combines with J gene TRBJ2-7; TRBD1 matches at 8 bases. The CDR3 extends over 14 amino acids. Germline V gene lookup returns CDR1 PRHDT and CDR2 FYEKMQ (reference sequence). J gave up 7 bases and V 3 bases, and 8 bases lay outside the gene matches. The CDR3 sequence: CASSFRQGRKEQYF. CDR3 in DNA: TGTGCCAGCAGCTTTAGACAGGGGCGTAAAGAGCAGTACTTC.

The V gene is TRBV30, the J gene TRBJ2-5; TRBD2 matches 15 bases. Germline assignment: CDR1 GTSNPN and CDR2 SVGIG (reference sequence). With 2 bases clipped from V and 5 bases from J, the junction kept 12 bases outside the gene matches. This CDR3 region has 18 residues. CDR3 in amino acids: CAWSLTWTSGRDWETQYF. In DNA form, the CDR3 reads TGTGCCTGGAGTCTGACCTGGACTAGCGGGAGGGATTGGGAGACCCAGTACTTC.

This clone was counted only a few times. V gene TRBV18 combines with J gene TRBJ1-1; no definite D call. This CDR3 comprises 11 residues. Germline CDR1 reads KGHSH; CDR2 reads LQKENI. Deletions cut 7 bases from V and 3 bases from J, with 6 bases between. CDR3 in DNA: TGTGCCAGCTATGCGGACACTGAAGCTTTCTTT. It is translated as CASYADTEAFF. Combining the CDR3 with reference TRBV18 and TRBJ1-1 gives the whole variable domain NAGVMQNPRHLVRRRGQEARLRCSPMKGHSHVYWYRQLPEEGLKFMVYLQKENIIDESGMPKERFSAEFPKEGPSILRIQQVVRGDSAAYFCASYADTEAFFGQGTRLTVV.

The rearrangement joins TRBV5-1 to TRBJ2-2, with D uncertain. In germline, CDR1 is SGHRS, CDR2 YFSETQ. The CDR3 runs to 14 residues. V was trimmed by 2 bases and J by 1 base, leaving 6 bases between them. CDR3 DNA: TGCGCCAGCAGCTTACAGCTGAACACCGGGGAGCTGTTTTTT. This gives the protein CASSLQLNTGELFF.

The V gene is TRBV14, the J gene TRBJ1-1; no reliable D call. Trimming shortened V by 5 bases and J by 3 bases, and 19 bases separated the two germline ends. Germline lookup yields CDR1 SGHDN and CDR2 FVKESK. This CDR3 contains 16 residues. CDR3 sequence reads: CASSKYSRPWDTEAFF. The CDR3 region has the DNA TGTGCCAGCAGCAAGTACAGTAGACCCTGGGACACTGAAGCTTTCTTT.

This rearrangement joins TRBV28 to TRBJ2-3; 7 bases are shared with TRBD2. Trimming took 8 bases from V and 6 from J; bases not matched to a gene: 11. There are 14 residues in the CDR3. Per the germline V gene, CDR1 is MDHEN and CDR2 is SYDVKM. The chain's CDR3 is CASALAAKGDTQYF. The CDR3 DNA reads TGTGCCAGCGCCCTAGCGGCGAAGGGGGATACGCAGTATTTT.

V usage is TRBV15 and J usage is TRBJ2-1; TRBD2 is a possible D gene (5 bases). From germline, CDR1 is LNHNV and CDR2 YYDKDF (reference sequence). This CDR3 contains 15 residues. The ends were cut back, 6 bases at V and 3 bases at J, with 15 bases in the middle. DNA for the CDR3: TGTGCCACCAGTACCCTCGGGAAGGTCTACAATGAGCAGTTCTTC. It specifies CATSTLGKVYNEQFF.

The chain combines TRBV15 with TRBJ1-5; D possibly corresponds to TRBD1 (5 bases). Germline-derived CDR1 and CDR2 are LNHNV and YYDKDF (reference sequence). V was cut by 4 bases and J by 5 bases, with 9 bases left in between. The CDR3 runs 13 residues. The CDR3 DNA reads as TGTGCCACCAGCACACAGGATGATCAGCCCCAGCATTTT. Encoded protein: CATSTQDDQPQHF.

This chain connects TRBV7-9 to TRBJ2-2; D is possibly TRBD2 (5 bases). Trimming pared 1 base from V and 0 bases from J, leaving 9 bases between. Germline V gene lookup returns CDR1 SEHNR and CDR2 FQNEAQ (reference sequence). This CDR3 spans 16 amino acids. This CDR3 is CASSLGRFSNTGELFF. The CDR3 coding sequence is TGTGCCAGCAGCTTAGGGAGGTTTTCGAACACCGGGGAGCTGTTTTTT. Variable domain in full (rest from reference TRBV7-9 and TRBJ2-2): DTGVSQNPRHKITKRGQNVTFRCDPISEHNRLYWYRQTLGQGPEFLTYFQNEAQLEKSRLLSDRFSAERPKGSFSTLEIQRTEQGDSAMYLCASSLGRFSNTGELFFGEGSRLTVL.

The V and J genes are TRBV5-6 and TRBJ2-7, with D perhaps TRBD1 (6 bases). The CDR3 consists of 15 residues. Germline CDR1 and CDR2: SGHDT and YYEEEE. The V end lost 1 base, the J end lost 3 bases, and 14 bases lay between the germline ends. CDR3 protein: CASSLYLGQHYEQYF. The DNA of the CDR3 is TGTGCCAGCAGCTTGTATTTAGGACAGCACTACGAGCAGTACTTC. The full variable domain, in which reference TRBV5-6 and TRBJ2-7 provide the parts outside the CDR3, is DAGVTQSPTHLIKTRGQQVTLRCSPKSGHDTVSWYQQALGQGPQFIFQYYEEEERQRGNFPDRFSGHQFPNYSSELNVNALLLGDSALYLCASSLYLGQHYEQYFGPGTRLTVT.

This clone was picked up a small number of times. DNA for the CDR3: TGTGCCACAGGGTCGAACACTGAAGCTTTCTTT. Translated: CATGSNTEAFF. The rearrangement links TRBV10-3 to TRBJ1-1, with D maybe TRBD1 (5 bases). The V gene lost 10 bases and the J gene lost 1 base, with 7 bases spanning the gap. CDR3 length: 11 amino acids. In germline, CDR1 is ENHRY, CDR2 SYGVKD.

The chain's CDR3 is CASSQRGGEQFF. The CDR3 nucleotides read TGTGCCAGCAGCCAGAGGGGAGGTGAGCAGTTCTTC. This chain uses TRBV7-2 with TRBJ2-1; TRBD2 might be the D (6 bases). Trimming removed 5 bases at V and 9 bases at J, with 11 bases between. The CDR3 has 12 residues. Germline CDR1 and CDR2: SGHTA and FQGNSA.

V and J are TRBV11-2 and TRBJ2-2; 7 positions agree with TRBD1. Trimming at V came to 3 bases and at J to 2 bases, leaving 3 bases not matched to a gene. This CDR3 contains 15 residues. Germline-derived CDR1 and CDR2 are SGHAT and FQNNGV. The chain's CDR3 is CASSLGDRNTGELFF. The CDR3 DNA is TGTGCCAGCAGCTTGGGGGACAGAAACACCGGGGAGCTGTTTTTT.

This clone was observed a few times. The chain combines TRBV7-3 with TRBJ1-1; D is possibly TRBD1 (6 bases). CDR1 is SGHTA, CDR2 FQGTGA, per germline. This CDR3 has 14 amino acids. Trimming shortened V by 4 bases and J by 5 bases, and 14 bases separated the two germline ends. In DNA, the CDR3 is TGTGCCAGCAGCTCTTCGGACAGATCGACTGAAGCTTTCTTT. Translated, it gives CASSSSDRSTEAFF.

The chain links TRBV10-3 to TRBJ2-6, with 7 bases aligning to TRBD2. Germline assignment: CDR1 ENHRY and CDR2 SYGVKD. This CDR3 comprises 16 residues. V was pared by 3 bases and J by 2 bases, with 4 bases of the junction left unmatched. CDR3 loop: CAISDREGTGANVLTF. The CDR3 nucleotides are TGTGCCATCAGTGACAGGGAGGGTACTGGGGCCAACGTCCTGACTTTC.

The chain joins TRBV29-1 to TRBJ1-5; D remains ambiguous. The CDR3 loop spans 15 amino acids. Germline loops: CDR1 SQVTM, CDR2 ANQGSEA. Trimming cost V 5 bases and J 3 bases, with 17 bases left between them. DNA of the CDR3: TGCAGCGTTATCGTGGCCGGCGGGGTCAATCAGCCCCAGCATTTT. This codes for CSVIVAGGVNQPQHF.

The chain couples TRBV6-5 to TRBJ2-1, with 11 bases that match TRBD2. The V gene end was trimmed by 5 bases and the J gene end by 7 bases; junction bases not matched to a gene: 4. CDR3 length equals 14 residues. The germline V gene encodes CDR1 MNHEY and CDR2 SVGAGI. CDR3 protein: CASSRGLAVNEQFF. The CDR3 coding sequence is TGTGCCAGCAGTAGGGGACTAGCGGTTAATGAGCAGTTCTTC.

This sequence joins TRBV10-3 and TRBJ2-2; D unclear. The CDR3 runs to 14 residues. The V gene's germline CDR1 is ENHRY and CDR2 SYGVKD. V lost 2 bases, J lost 0 bases, and 4 bases lay in between. The CDR3 protein is CAISEAANTGELFF. CDR3 bases: TGTGCCATCAGTGAGGCAGCGAACACCGGGGAGCTGTTTTTT.

The rearrangement links TRBV6-1 to TRBJ1-4; D unresolved. V was shortened by 5 bases and J by 8 bases, with 9 bases between the two germline ends. Looked up from germline, CDR1 is MNHNS and CDR2 is SASEGT. The CDR3 is 12 amino acids. The CDR3, as DNA: TGTGCCAGCAGTCTTCGCAGAGAAAAACTGTTTTTT. This encodes CASSLRREKLFF.

CDR3 residues: CASSSGSLIGGAGQETQYF. The CDR3 DNA reads as TGTGCCAGCAGCTCAGGATCTCTTATAGGGGGGGCGGGTCAAGAGACCCAGTACTTC. J is TRBJ2-5 and V is TRBV7-9, with a tentative D call TRBD2 (7 bases). Per the germline V gene, CDR1 is SEHNR and CDR2 is FQNEAQ (reference sequence). The CDR3 runs 19 residues. V dropped 4 bases and J dropped 2 bases, with 26 bases sitting between them.

J is TRBJ1-6 and V is TRBV9; TRBD1 matches 10 bases. Unmatched junction bases numbered 3, after V lost 2 bases and J lost 7 bases. Germline-derived CDR1 and CDR2 are SGDLS and YYNGEE. The CDR3 is 15 residues long. The CDR3 coding sequence is TGTGCCAGCAGCGTTGGGACAGGGGAAAATTCACCCCTCCACTTT. This translates into CASSVGTGENSPLHF.